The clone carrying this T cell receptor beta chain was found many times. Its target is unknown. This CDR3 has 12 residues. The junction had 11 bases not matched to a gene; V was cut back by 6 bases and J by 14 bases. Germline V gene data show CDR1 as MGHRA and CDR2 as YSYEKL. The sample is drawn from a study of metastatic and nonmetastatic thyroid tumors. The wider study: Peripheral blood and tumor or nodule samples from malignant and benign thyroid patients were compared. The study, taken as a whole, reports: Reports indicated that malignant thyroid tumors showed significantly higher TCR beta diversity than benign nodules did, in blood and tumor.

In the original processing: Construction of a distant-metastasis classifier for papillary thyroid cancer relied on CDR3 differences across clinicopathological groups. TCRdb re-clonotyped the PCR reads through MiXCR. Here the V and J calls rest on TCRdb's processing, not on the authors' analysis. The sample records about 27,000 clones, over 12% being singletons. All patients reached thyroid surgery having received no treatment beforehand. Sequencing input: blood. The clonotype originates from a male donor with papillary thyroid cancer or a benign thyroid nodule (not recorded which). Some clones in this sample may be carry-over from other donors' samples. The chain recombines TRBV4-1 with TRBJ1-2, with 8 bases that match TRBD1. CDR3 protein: CASSVLDRDLTF. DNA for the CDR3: TGCGCCAGCAGTGTCCTGGACAGGGACTTGACCTTC.